These 2 T cell receptor beta chains were all obtained from the same sample, sequenced in a study of read filtering for tumor transcriptome and immune sequencing. Molecular barcoded adaptors covering alpha/delta and beta/gamma chains were used on roughly 370 ng RNA. TCRdb re-called the reads through MiXCR, storing one row per CDR3 protein. The repertoire holds roughly 130,000 distinct CDR3 sequences, with 13% as singletons. Sample: a population of CD138-negative cells sorted from bone marrow. All receptors derive from a donor at least 40 years old with multiple myeloma.

The chain joins TRBV9 to TRBJ2-3, with 9 bases aligning to TRBD2. J lost 3 bases, V lost 7 bases, and 6 bases had no gene match. The germline V gene has CDR1 SGDLS and CDR2 YYNGEE. The CDR3 loop spans 14 amino acids. Here the CDR3 reads CASQMRGGTDTQYF. The CDR3 DNA reads TGTGCCAGCCAGATGCGGGGGGGGACAGATACGCAGTATTTT.

This clonotype was counted at least ten times. V is TRBV28 and J is TRBJ2-1; tentatively, D is TRBD1 or TRBD2 (6 bases each). CDR1 and CDR2 from the germline V gene are MDHEN and SYDVKM. The CDR3 spans 16 residues. V lost 7 bases and J 0 bases, leaving 16 bases between the germline ends. CDR3 sequence reads: CASIHRDSLSYNEQFF. The CDR3 DNA reads as TGTGCCAGCATTCACAGGGACTCTCTCTCCTACAATGAGCAGTTCTTC. The whole variable domain, remainder taken from reference TRBV28 and TRBJ2-1, is DVKVTQSSRYLVKRTGEKVFLECVQDMDHENMFWYRQDPGLGLRLIYFSYDVKMKEKGDIPEGYSVSREKKERFSLILESASTNQTSMYLCASIHRDSLSYNEQFFGPGTRLTVL.